One and the same sample provided the 24 T cell receptor beta chains below, sequenced in a study of human versus mouse CDR3 diversity and MHC coevolution. TCRdb's table, derived via immunoSEQ multiplex PCR, lists solely in-frame clones and lacks some. The table shows fewer than 100,000 clones, with about 94% occurring only once. The sample taken for sequencing was naive CD4+ T cells from blood. Specified subset: CD45RO-negative CD62L-positive naive CD4 T cells. These receptors were collected from a person aged 25 to 75 in good health.

The gene calls are TRBV5-4 and TRBJ2-7; possible D gene TRBD1, 6 bases. The CDR3 length is 12 residues. The V end was cut by 4 bases, the J end by 4 bases, with 9 bases between. CDR1 is SGHNT and CDR2 is YYREEE in the germline V gene (reference sequence). The CDR3 DNA reads as TGTGCCAGCAGCACGGACAGTTACGAGCAGTACTTC. As protein: CASSTDSYEQYF.

The chain carries TRBV27 and TRBJ2-7; 7 bases match TRBD1. Trimming at V came to 7 bases and at J to 5 bases, leaving 17 bases not matched to a gene. This CDR3 has 16 residues. CDR1 and CDR2 (germline): MNHEY, SMNVEV (reference sequence). The CDR3: CASTHTPGQRKDEQYF. DNA of the CDR3: TGTGCCAGCACTCATACTCCGGGACAGAGGAAGGACGAGCAGTACTTC.

V is TRBV7-8 and J is TRBJ1-2; D not certain. V was cut by 5 bases and J by 1 base, with 11 bases left in between. Germline V gives CDR1 SGHVS, CDR2 FQNEAQ. This CDR3 comprises 14 residues. The CDR3 reads CASSPQRGNYGYTF. DNA of the CDR3: TGTGCCAGCAGCCCCCAGCGGGGTAACTATGGCTACACCTTC.

V is TRBV11-2 and J is TRBJ2-7, with TRBD1 matching over 9 bases. The V gene's germline CDR1 is SGHAT and CDR2 FQNNGV. V gave up 5 bases and J gave up 1 base; unmatched junction bases: 6. The CDR3 extends over 15 amino acids. The CDR3, as DNA: TGTGCCAGCAGCCCCCCGGGACAGGGTTCCTACGAGCAGTACTTC. This codes for CASSPPGQGSYEQYF.

The rearrangement joins TRBV5-1 to TRBJ2-7; 7 bases agree with TRBD1. The CDR3 sequence is 14 residues long. J was trimmed by 0 bases and V by 2 bases; bases with no gene match: 2. Per the germline V gene, CDR1 is SGHRS and CDR2 is YFSETQ. This CDR3 is CASSLRDSSYEQYF. The CDR3 DNA reads as TGCGCCAGCAGCTTAAGGGACAGCTCCTACGAGCAGTACTTC. The whole variable domain, remainder taken from reference TRBV5-1 and TRBJ2-7, is KAGVTQTPRYLIKTRGQQVTLSCSPISGHRSVSWYQQTPGQGLQFLFEYFSETQRNKGNFPGRFSGRQFSNSRSEMNVSTLELGDSALYLCASSLRDSSYEQYFGPGTRLTVT.

This clone has only one observation. This rearrangement joins TRBV29-1 to TRBJ2-4; no clear D. Germline assignment: CDR1 SQVTM and CDR2 ANQGSEA. This CDR3 spans 12 amino acids. Deletions cut 7 bases from V and 5 bases from J, with 12 bases between. The CDR3: CSGGDEENIQYF. Written as DNA, the CDR3 is TGCAGCGGAGGAGACGAGGAAAACATTCAGTACTTC.

This rearrangement joins TRBV6-5 to TRBJ1-3; no definite D call. The CDR3 spans 13 residues. The V end lost 5 bases, the J end lost 4 bases, and 9 bases lay between the germline ends. The germline CDR1 and CDR2 sequences are MNHEY and SVGAGI. In DNA, the CDR3 is TGTGCCAGCAGTGAAGTCGGGGGAAACACCATATATTTT. It encodes CASSEVGGNTIYF.

This chain connects TRBV30 to TRBJ1-2; 7 bases map to TRBD1. The germline V gene has CDR1 GTSNPN and CDR2 SVGIG (reference sequence). The CDR3 sequence is 15 residues long. V lost 2 bases to trimming and J lost 0 bases; unmatched junction nucleotides: 6. The CDR3 here is CAWSPGTVANYGYTF. DNA for the CDR3: TGTGCCTGGAGTCCGGGGACAGTAGCTAACTATGGCTACACCTTC.

This clone was seen once. V gene TRBV4-3 combines with J gene TRBJ1-2, with D possibly being TRBD1 (6 bases). Trimming took off 3 bases at V and 0 bases at J, with 14 bases between the two ends. This CDR3 region has 16 residues. Germline V gene sequence: CDR1 LGHNA, CDR2 YSLEER. The CDR3 here is CASSHPKGETNYGYTF. In DNA, the CDR3 is TGCGCCAGCAGCCACCCGAAGGGGGAGACTAACTATGGCTACACCTTC.

The CDR3 loop reads CASSVAQGALGYTF. DNA of the CDR3: TGTGCCAGCAGCGTAGCTCAGGGGGCACTTGGCTACACCTTC. This sequence joins TRBV9 and TRBJ1-2, with 8 bases fitting TRBD1. The V and J ends lost 0 bases and 7 bases, in that order; junction bases with no gene match: 5. This CDR3 is 14 amino acids long. Germline-derived CDR1 and CDR2 are SGDLS and YYNGEE.

The chain carries TRBV6-1 and TRBJ2-5; 8 positions match TRBD1. The J call may not be correct, given that the DNA end is closer to TRBJ2-7. The CDR3 is 14 amino acids. CDR1 is MNHNS, CDR2 SASEGT, per germline. This CDR3 reads CASSQRQGSHEQYF. CDR3 bases: TGTGCCAGCAGTCAGAGACAGGGGAGCCACGAGCAGTACTTC.

CDR3: CASSSPPGRAPSFQETQYF. The DNA of the CDR3 is TGTGCCAGCAGTTCTCCCCCGGGGAGGGCCCCTTCTTTCCAAGAGACCCAGTACTTC. The chain combines TRBV27 with TRBJ2-5; 7 bases match TRBD2. V was clipped by 4 bases and J by 1 base; unmatched bases: 18. Per germline, CDR1 MNHEY and CDR2 SMNVEV (reference sequence). The CDR3 has 19 amino acids.

This clone was observed once. V gene TRBV20-1 combines with J gene TRBJ1-2, with TRBD1 matching 8 bases. The CDR3 has 11 amino acids. The V gene's germline CDR1 is DFQATT and CDR2 SNEGSKA (reference sequence). CDR3 sequence: CTPGQEGGYTF. CDR3 in DNA: TGCACCCCGGGACAGGAAGGCGGCTACACCTTC.

This clone was seen just once. This chain joins TRBV5-1 and TRBJ1-2; weak D call: TRBD1 (6 bases). V was trimmed by 0 bases and J by 4 bases, leaving 13 bases between them. Germline CDR1 reads SGHRS; CDR2 reads YFSETQ. The length of the CDR3 is 15 residues. CDR3 bases: TGCGCCAGCAGCTTGGAGGCAGGGGAGAGCTATGGCTACACCTTC. Its translation is CASSLEAGESYGYTF.

V and J are TRBV7-2 and TRBJ1-5, with D possibly being TRBD1 (5 bases). The CDR3 loop spans 13 amino acids. V was shortened by 3 bases and J by 10 bases, with 13 bases between the two germline ends. Germline values: CDR1 SGHTA, CDR2 FQGNSA. In nucleotides, the CDR3 is TGTGCCAGCAGCTTCGACAGTTTTGAACCCCAGCATTTT. Protein sequence: CASSFDSFEPQHF.

The gene calls are TRBV5-1 and TRBJ1-1; no clear D. Germline loops: CDR1 SGHRS, CDR2 YFSETQ. The CDR3 extends over 14 amino acids. The V gene lost 0 bases and the J gene lost 4 bases, with 10 bases spanning the gap. CDR3 DNA sequence: TGCGCCAGCAGCTTGGCCTCAACGGGCACTGAAGCTTTCTTT. Its translation: CASSLASTGTEAFF.

This clone appeared a single time. The chain employs TRBV10-3 and TRBJ2-7, with 10 bases that match TRBD1. V dropped 3 bases and J dropped 1; count of bases not matched to a gene: 9. CDR3 length equals 17 residues. Germline assignment: CDR1 ENHRY and CDR2 SYGVKD. The CDR3 DNA follows: TGTGCCATCAGTGACCGGATGGGACAGGGGCTGTCCTACGAGCAGTACTTC. This gives the protein CAISDRMGQGLSYEQYF.

This sequence joins TRBV2 and TRBJ2-7; D perhaps matches TRBD1 (5 bases). From germline, CDR1 is SNHLY and CDR2 FYNNEI. Trimming pared 6 bases from V and 6 bases from J, leaving 12 bases between. This CDR3 comprises 12 residues. DNA of the CDR3: TGTGCCAGCAGGCAGGGTCAGGGCGAGCAGTACTTC. It specifies CASRQGQGEQYF.

The CDR3 spells CASSQFTNTGELFF. The CDR3 nucleotides read TGTGCCAGCAGCCAATTTACGAACACCGGGGAGCTGTTTTTT. The V gene is TRBV14, the J gene TRBJ2-2; no reliable D call. From germline, CDR1 is SGHDN and CDR2 FVKESK. The CDR3 sequence is 14 residues long. Trimming removed 2 bases at V and 0 bases at J, with 4 bases between.

V usage is TRBV6-6 and J usage is TRBJ1-4; TRBD1 matches 12 bases. This CDR3 contains 15 residues. Germline assignment: CDR1 MNHNY and CDR2 SVGAGI (reference sequence). The V and J ends lost 6 bases and 8 bases, in that order; junction bases with no gene match: 7. CDR3 sequence: CASRGQGALGEKLFF. CDR3 in DNA: TGTGCCAGCAGGGGACAGGGGGCGTTAGGCGAAAAACTGTTTTTT.

This chain uses TRBV7-9 with TRBJ1-1; weak D call: TRBD1 (5 bases). The CDR3 spans 15 residues. The V and J ends lost 5 bases and 0 bases respectively, with 13 bases between them. Germline V gene sequence: CDR1 SEHNR, CDR2 FQNEAQ (reference sequence). The chain's CDR3 is CASSPNRNLNTEAFF. The CDR3 region has the DNA TGTGCCAGCAGCCCCAACAGGAACCTGAACACTGAAGCTTTCTTT.

The J gene is TRBJ2-7, the V gene TRBV7-2; the D gene is possibly TRBD1 (9 bases). V was clipped by 3 bases and J by 6 bases, with 18 bases between them. CDR1 and CDR2 (germline): SGHTA, FQGNSA. The CDR3 is 15 residues long. The CDR3 reads CASSFQQGAGGEQYF. The CDR3 bases are TGTGCCAGCAGCTTTCAACAGGGGGCGGGGGGCGAGCAGTACTTC.

This sequence joins TRBV6-5 and TRBJ1-2; D not certain. The CDR3 is made up of 14 amino acids. Germline V lookup: CDR1 MNHEY, CDR2 SVGAGI. V was pared by 5 bases and J by 2 bases, with 12 bases between. CDR3 coding DNA: TGTGCCAGCAGTCCCCAAGGACTGAACTATGGCTACACCTTC. Residues: CASSPQGLNYGYTF.

For the CDR3, the DNA is TGCAGCGTTGGCGGGGGGAGATACGAGCAGTACTTC. As protein: CSVGGGRYEQYF. This sequence joins TRBV29-1 and TRBJ2-7; 8 bases map to TRBD2. CDR3 length: 12 residues. The germline CDR1 and CDR2 sequences are SQVTM and ANQGSEA. V trimming: 4 bases; J trimming: 4 bases; junction bases outside the gene matches: 3.